What follows are 13 T cell receptor beta chains derived from one specimen sequenced in a study of T cell responses to AZD1222 COVID-19 vaccine. The repertoire was sequenced with immunoSEQ multiplex PCR; TCRdb's copy has only in-frame clones and lacks some. Found here are some 120,000 clones, approximately 93% of them singletons; the top ten hold under 3.5%. The sequencing here drew on peripheral blood, taken on day 0 of AZD1222 vaccination. The receptors derive from an adult in good health.

This clone turned up a few times. This chain joins TRBV19 and TRBJ1-2; 9 nucleotides align to TRBD1. Germline assignment: CDR1 LNHDA and CDR2 SQIVND (reference sequence). CDR3 length equals 15 residues. Losses at the gene ends were 5 bases for V and 2 bases for J; bases not matched to a gene: 6. Here the CDR3 reads CASSPDRGSNYGYTF. The DNA for the CDR3 is TGTGCCAGTAGTCCGGACAGGGGTTCCAACTATGGCTACACCTTC.

J is TRBJ2-1 and V is TRBV9; the D is unclear. Trimming shortened V by 0 bases and J by 0 bases, and 4 bases separated the two germline ends. Germline CDR1 reads SGDLS; CDR2 reads YYNGEE. CDR3 length: 14 amino acids. CDR3: CASSVDSSYNEQFF. The CDR3 DNA reads as TGTGCCAGCAGCGTAGACAGCTCCTACAATGAGCAGTTCTTC.

In this sample, this clone turned up once. The chain combines TRBV6-5 with TRBJ2-2; the D gene is possibly TRBD1 (5 bases). With 1 base removed from V and 6 bases from J, the gap between germline ends came to 9 bases. The CDR3 length is 14 residues. Germline V gene data show CDR1 as MNHEY and CDR2 as SVGAGI. The CDR3 protein is CASSYLQVAGELFF. The CDR3 DNA follows: TGTGCCAGCAGTTACTTACAGGTGGCCGGGGAGCTGTTTTTT.

The J gene is TRBJ2-7, the V gene TRBV19, with TRBD1 identical over 11 bases. The ends lost 5 bases at V and 1 base at J; junction bases unmatched: 7. Per germline, CDR1 LNHDA and CDR2 SQIVND (reference sequence). This CDR3 has 16 residues. CDR3 coding DNA: TGTGCCAGTAGTCAAGGGGGACAGGGGGGATCCTACGAGCAGTACTTC. This gives the protein CASSQGGQGGSYEQYF.

The rearrangement links TRBV19 to TRBJ1-5, with 7 bases matching TRBD1. Per germline, CDR1 LNHDA and CDR2 SQIVND (reference sequence). The CDR3 consists of 14 residues. V lost 7 bases, J lost 6 bases, and 9 bases stayed unmatched. Written as DNA, the CDR3 is TGTGCCAGTAACCAAATACAGGGGCGTCAGCCCCAGCATTTT. Translation: CASNQIQGRQPQHF. The full variable domain, completed using reference TRBV19 and TRBJ1-5, is DGGITQSPKYLFRKEGQNVTLSCEQNLNHDAMYWYRQDPGQGLRLIYYSQIVNDFQKGDIAEGYSVSREKKESFPLTVTSAQKNPTAFYLCASNQIQGRQPQHFGDGTRLSIL.

The CDR3 DNA sequence: TGCGCCAGCAGTGAGTCAGAACAGGGAATCTATGGCTACACCTTC. Its protein is CASSESEQGIYGYTF. The V gene is TRBV10-2, the J gene TRBJ1-2, with TRBD1 as a possible D gene (6 bases). Per the germline V gene, CDR1 is WSHSY and CDR2 is SAAADI. V dropped 0 bases and J dropped 4 bases, with 12 bases sitting between them. The CDR3 has 15 amino acids.

The V and J genes are TRBV28 and TRBJ2-1; 10 bases line up with TRBD2. Germline assignment: CDR1 MDHEN and CDR2 SYDVKM. The CDR3 runs 14 residues. V was clipped by 10 bases and J by 4 bases; unmatched bases: 7. In nucleotides, the CDR3 is TGTGCCACGGAGAGGACTAGCGGATACAATGAGCAGTTCTTC. Its translation is CATERTSGYNEQFF. The entire variable domain, with the rest obtained from reference TRBV28 and TRBJ2-1, is as follows: DVKVTQSSRYLVKRTGEKVFLECVQDMDHENMFWYRQDPGLGLRLIYFSYDVKMKEKGDIPEGYSVSREKKERFSLILESASTNQTSMYLCATERTSGYNEQFFGPGTRLTVL.

The chain uses TRBV18 and TRBJ2-3; 10 bases agree with TRBD2. Germline V gene lookup returns CDR1 KGHSH and CDR2 LQKENI. The J segment lost 1 base and the V segment lost 6 bases, leaving 4 bases of the junction unmatched. This CDR3 contains 15 residues. The CDR3 loop is CASSPGTSGTDTQYF. The CDR3 DNA is TGTGCCAGCTCGCCCGGGACTAGCGGCACAGATACGCAGTATTTT.

This chain links TRBV19 with TRBJ2-1; 10 bases map to TRBD2. CDR1 and CDR2 (germline): LNHDA, SQIVND (reference sequence). The CDR3 is 15 residues long. J was trimmed by 3 bases and V by 6 bases; bases with no gene match: 5. The CDR3 DNA reads as TGTGCCAGTAGCAAACTAGCGGGAAACTACAATGAGCAGTTCTTC. Its translation is CASSKLAGNYNEQFF.

This chain uses TRBV12-3 or TRBV12-4 with TRBJ1-2; D is possibly TRBD1 (6 bases). There are 13 residues in the CDR3. Deletions cut 6 bases from V and 3 bases from J, with 11 bases between. The CDR3 loop is CASRARQDYGYTF. The CDR3 DNA follows: TGTGCCAGCAGGGCTCGACAGGACTATGGCTACACCTTC.

The V gene is TRBV6-4, the J gene TRBJ1-6; D possibly corresponds to TRBD1 (6 bases). The CDR3 extends over 14 amino acids. V lost 6 bases and J lost 7, with 13 bases in between. Germline CDR1 MRHNA, CDR2 SNTAGT. CDR3 bases: TGTGCCAGCAGAGACACGGACAGAAATTCACCCCTCCACTTT. It specifies CASRDTDRNSPLHF.

V and J are TRBV2 and TRBJ2-7, with D unclear. With 5 bases removed from V and 12 bases from J, the gap between germline ends came to 14 bases. Germline V gives CDR1 SNHLY, CDR2 FYNNEI. There are 11 residues in the CDR3. The CDR3 nucleotides are TGTGCCAGCAGTCAAACGTACAGACCGTACTTC. It specifies CASSQTYRPYF. The whole variable domain, filled in from reference TRBV2 and TRBJ2-7, reads EPEVTQTPSHQVTQMGQEVILRCVPISNHLYFYWYRQILGQKVEFLVSFYNNEISEKSEIFDDQFSVERPDGSNFTLKIRSTKLEDSAMYFCASSQTYRPYFGPGTRLTVT.

This chain joins TRBV28 and TRBJ2-7; possibly TRBD2 for D (6 bases). V was pared by 5 bases and J by 4 bases, with 21 bases between. CDR3 size: 16 residues. CDR1 and CDR2 from the germline V gene are MDHEN and SYDVKM. The DNA for the CDR3 is TGTGCCAGCAGTACCCCCGTGGGGGGTTGGAATTACGAGCAGTACTTC. Amino acids: CASSTPVGGWNYEQYF.